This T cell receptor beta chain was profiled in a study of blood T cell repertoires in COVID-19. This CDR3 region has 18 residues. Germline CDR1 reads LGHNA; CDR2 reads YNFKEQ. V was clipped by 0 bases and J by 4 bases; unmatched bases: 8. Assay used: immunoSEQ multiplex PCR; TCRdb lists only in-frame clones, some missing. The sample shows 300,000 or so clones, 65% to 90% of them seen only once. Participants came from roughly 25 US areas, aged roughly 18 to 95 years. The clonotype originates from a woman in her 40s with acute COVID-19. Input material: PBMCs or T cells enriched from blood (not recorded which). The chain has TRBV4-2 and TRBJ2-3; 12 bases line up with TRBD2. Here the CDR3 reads CASSQEPSGGAGADTQYF. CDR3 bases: TGTGCCAGCAGCCAAGAGCCTAGCGGGGGGGCCGGTGCAGATACGCAGTATTTT.